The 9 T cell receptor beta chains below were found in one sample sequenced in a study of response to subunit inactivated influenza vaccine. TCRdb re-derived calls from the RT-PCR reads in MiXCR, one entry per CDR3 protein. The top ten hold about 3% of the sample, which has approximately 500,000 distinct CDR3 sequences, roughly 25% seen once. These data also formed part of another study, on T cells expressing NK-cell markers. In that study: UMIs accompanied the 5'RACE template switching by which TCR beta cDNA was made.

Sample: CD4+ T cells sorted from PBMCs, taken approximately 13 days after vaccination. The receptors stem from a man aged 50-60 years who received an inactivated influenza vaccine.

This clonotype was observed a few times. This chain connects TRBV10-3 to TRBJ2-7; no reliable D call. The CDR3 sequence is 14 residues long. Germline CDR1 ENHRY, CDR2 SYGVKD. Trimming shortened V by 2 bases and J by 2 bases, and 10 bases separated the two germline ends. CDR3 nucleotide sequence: TGTGCCATCAGTGAGGTCCAGCAAGCCTACGAGCAGTACTTC. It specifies CAISEVQQAYEQYF.

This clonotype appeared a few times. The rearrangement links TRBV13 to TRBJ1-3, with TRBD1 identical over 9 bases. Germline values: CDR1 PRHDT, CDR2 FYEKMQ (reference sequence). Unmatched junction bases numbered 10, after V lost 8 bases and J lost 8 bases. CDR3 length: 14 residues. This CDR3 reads CASADRGSAYTIYF. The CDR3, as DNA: TGTGCCAGCGCCGACAGGGGGTCTGCGTACACCATATATTTT.

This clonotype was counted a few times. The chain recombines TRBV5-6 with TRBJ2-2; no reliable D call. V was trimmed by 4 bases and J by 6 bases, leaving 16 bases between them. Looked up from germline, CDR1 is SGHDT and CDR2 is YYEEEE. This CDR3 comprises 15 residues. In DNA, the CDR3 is TGTGCCAGCAGCACCCGGGTTTCCTCGGCCGGGGAGCTGTTTTTT. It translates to CASSTRVSSAGELFF.

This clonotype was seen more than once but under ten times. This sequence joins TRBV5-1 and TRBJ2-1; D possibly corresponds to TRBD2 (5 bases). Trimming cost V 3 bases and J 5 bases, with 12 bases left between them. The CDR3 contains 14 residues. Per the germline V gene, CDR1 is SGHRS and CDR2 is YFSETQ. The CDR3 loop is CASSSGMQNNEQFF. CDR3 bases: TGCGCCAGCAGCTCCGGGATGCAAAACAATGAGCAGTTCTTC.

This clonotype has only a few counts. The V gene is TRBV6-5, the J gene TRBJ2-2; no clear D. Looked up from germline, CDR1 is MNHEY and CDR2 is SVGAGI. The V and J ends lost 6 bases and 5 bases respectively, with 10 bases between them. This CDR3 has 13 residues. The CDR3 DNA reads TGTGCCAGCAGGTACCATCGTACCGGGGAGCTGTTTTTT. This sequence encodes CASRYHRTGELFF.

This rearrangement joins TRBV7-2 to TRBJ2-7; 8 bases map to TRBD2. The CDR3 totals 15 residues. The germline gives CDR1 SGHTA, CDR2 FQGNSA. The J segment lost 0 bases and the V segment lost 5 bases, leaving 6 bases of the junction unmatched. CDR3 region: CASSLDGTSSYEQYF. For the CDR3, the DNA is TGTGCCAGCAGCCTGGACGGGACTAGCTCCTACGAGCAGTACTTC.

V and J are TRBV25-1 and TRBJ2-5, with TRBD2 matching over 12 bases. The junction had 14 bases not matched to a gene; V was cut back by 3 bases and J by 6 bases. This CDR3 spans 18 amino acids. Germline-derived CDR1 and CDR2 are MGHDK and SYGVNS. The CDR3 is CASSDYSGGLAGLKTQYF. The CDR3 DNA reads TGTGCCAGCAGTGATTATTCCGGCGGACTAGCGGGATTGAAGACCCAGTACTTC. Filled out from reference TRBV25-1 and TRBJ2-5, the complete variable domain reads EADIYQTPRYLVIGTGKKITLECSQTMGHDKMYWYQQDPGMELHLIHYSYGVNSTEKGDLSSESTVSRIRTEHFPLTLESARPSHTSQYLCASSDYSGGLAGLKTQYFGPGTRLLVL.

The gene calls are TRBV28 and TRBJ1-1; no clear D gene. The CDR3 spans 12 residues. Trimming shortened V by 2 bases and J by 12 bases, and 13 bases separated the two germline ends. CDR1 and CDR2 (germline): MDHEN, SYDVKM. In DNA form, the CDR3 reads TGTGCCAGCAGTTTAACTGGGTTCCCCACTTTCTTT. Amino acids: CASSLTGFPTFF.

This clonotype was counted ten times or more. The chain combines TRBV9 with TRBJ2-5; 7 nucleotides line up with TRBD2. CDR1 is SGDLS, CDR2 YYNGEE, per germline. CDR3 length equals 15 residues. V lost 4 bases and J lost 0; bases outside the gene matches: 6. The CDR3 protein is CASSFGTINQETQYF. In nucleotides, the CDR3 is TGTGCCAGCAGCTTCGGGACTATCAACCAAGAGACCCAGTACTTC.